These T cell receptor beta chains were read from a single sample in a study of T-cell memory formation after mild COVID-19. TCRdb independently ran MiXCR on the 5' RACE reads; one entry per CDR3 protein. Of roughly 190,000 distinct CDR3 sequences listed, 15% to 20% are singletons. Sequenced input: PBMCs or a T cell subset sorted from them (not recorded which). Receptor source: an adult woman who had mild COVID-19 (a few samples of this study predate the infection). Cell type and time point are not known. The CDR3 runs from the conserved cysteine through the conserved F or W.

>TRBV12-3/TRBV12-4|TRBJ2-1
CASSLLGTEQFF
>TRBV12-3/TRBV12-4|TRBJ2-2
CASSLYRGMTGELFF
>TRBV12-3/TRBV12-4|TRBJ1-3
CASSLKIGNTIYF
>TRBV29-1|TRBJ1-2
CIGGGGDGYTF
>TRBV12-5|TRBJ2-7
CASGLVRGGAVAYEQYF
>TRBV7-9|TRBJ2-3
CASSLTSGITDTQYF
>TRBV11-1|TRBJ2-7
CASSLNGRAIYEQYF
>TRBV25-1|TRBJ1-1
CASSGHPGTEAFF
>TRBV12-3/TRBV12-4|TRBJ2-7
CASSLTLTGLPYEQYF
>TRBV7-9|TRBJ1-1
CASSLPGRSNTEAFF
>TRBV3-1|TRBJ1-1
CASIPQGRNTEAFF
>TRBV11-3|TRBJ1-2
CASSPDGDYGYTF
>TRBV7-9|TRBJ2-5
CASSLVPGRQETQYF
>TRBV4-3|TRBJ2-7
CASSQAGDRARNF
>TRBV11-2|TRBJ1-2
CASSLTMTQYGYTF
>TRBV12-3/TRBV12-4|TRBJ1-5
CASSLARQGGQPQHF
>TRBV6-1|TRBJ2-1
CASSANRVSSYNEQFF
>TRBV18|TRBJ1-1
CASSLGTILNTEAFF
>TRBV9|TRBJ2-1
CASSVDSGGYNEQFF
>TRBV24-1|TRBJ2-3
CATSPTSSRTDTQYF
>TRBV5-4|TRBJ2-2
CASSLVGQTNTGELFF
>TRBV29-1|TRBJ1-1
CSVILKNTEAFF
>TRBV14|TRBJ2-1
CATSGTGYNEQFF
>TRBV5-1|TRBJ2-7
CASSFSGTGSYEQYF
>TRBV18|TRBJ2-3
CASSHGSPTDTQYF
>TRBV7-8|TRBJ2-1
CASSPRTVVNEQFF
>TRBV6-5|TRBJ1-3
CASSYSRQPGNTIYF
>TRBV12-3/TRBV12-4|TRBJ1-1
CASSFRGTNTEAFF
>TRBV18|TRBJ1-2
CASSPGGLNYGYTF
>TRBV19|TRBJ2-7
CASSIVLAGAYEQYF
>TRBV9|TRBJ2-6
CASSIATGGAGANVLTF
>TRBV2|TRBJ2-1
CASPSGRRNEQFF
>TRBV3-1|TRBJ2-4
CASSRGGTTNIQYF
>TRBV5-1|TRBJ2-1
CASSLVSGLVEQFF
>TRBV5-4|TRBJ2-1
CASGPLAGASDEQFF
>TRBV18|TRBJ2-5
CASSPIHSAQETQYF
>TRBV2|TRBJ2-1
CASSRGYNEQFF
>TRBV20-1|TRBJ1-5
CSAPSRSSNQPQHF
>TRBV11-1|TRBJ1-2
CASSTGGTNHYGYTF
>TRBV2|TRBJ2-7
CASSGRGTSYEQYF
>TRBV20-1|TRBJ1-2
CSASLTGGYSYGYTF
>TRBV5-6|TRBJ2-1
CASSLETSPRHEQFF
>TRBV3-1|TRBJ1-6
CASSQERGPGNSPLHF
>TRBV18|TRBJ2-5
CASSPGQKETQYF
>TRBV10-3|TRBJ2-1
CAIRSSGTGGGRSYNEQFF
>TRBV12-3/TRBV12-4|TRBJ2-1
CASSLRRTPYNEQFF
>TRBV3-1|TRBJ2-3
CASSQPKRGSTDTQYF
>TRBV2|TRBJ2-7
CASSQTVGVGYEQYF
>TRBV4-2|TRBJ2-3
CASSQLSGSTDTQYF
>TRBV29-1|TRBJ2-1
CSVEWLPNEQFF
>TRBV12-3/TRBV12-4|TRBJ1-2
CASSLVTAANYGYTF
>TRBV30|TRBJ2-4
CAWGGTSFYIQYF
>TRBV6-6|TRBJ2-7
CASSLVYEQYF
>TRBV20-1|TRBJ2-1
CSASAWGVSYNEQFF
>TRBV25-1|TRBJ2-5
CASSVGGLVPQETQYF
>TRBV2|TRBJ2-6
CASSIANVLTF
>TRBV5-6|TRBJ1-1
CASSLTDLNTEAFF
>TRBV4-2|TRBJ2-3
CASSQASGGAGYGTDTQYF
>TRBV24-1|TRBJ2-1
CATSDLRQGRHNEQFF
>TRBV5-1|TRBJ2-7
CASSLEADYEQYF